The source of this T cell receptor (beta chain) is a study of identical twins. V lost 5 bases, J lost 5 bases, and 6 bases stayed unmatched. Germline CDR1 and CDR2: DFQATT and SNEGSKA (reference sequence). This CDR3 contains 15 residues. One entry per CDR3 protein, called by TCRdb with MiXCR from the 5' RACE reads. The data contain about 500,000 distinct CDR3 sequences, approximately 15% of them singletons. This clonotype was detected only once. The same data also went into a second study, on yellow fever vaccine responses in identical twins.

The material sequenced was CD4+ T cells sorted from blood. This sequence joins TRBV20-1 and TRBJ2-3; TRBD2 matches 14 bases. This clonotype originated in a woman between 18 and 29 years old in good health. The CDR3 DNA sequence: TGCAGTGCTTTGGGACTAGCGGGAGTCAAAGATACGCAGTATTTT. It encodes CSALGLAGVKDTQYF.